One sample yielded the 27 T cell receptor beta chains listed below, sequenced in a study of blood T cell repertoires in COVID-19. Using immunoSEQ multiplex PCR, the repertoire was profiled, and TCRdb retains in-frame clones only, with some absent. The data hold 130,000 to 150,000 clones, with roughly 84% observed a single time. The specimen was peripheral blood. The receptors here all came from a man aged 55 to 70 with active or convalescent COVID-19.

The rearrangement uses TRBV6-5 and TRBJ2-1, with 9 bases lining up with TRBD2. The germline V gene has CDR1 MNHEY and CDR2 SVGAGI. The CDR3 spans 15 residues. Unmatched junction bases numbered 3, after V lost 0 bases and J lost 6 bases. CDR3 nucleotides: TGTGCCAGCAGTTACTCGCGGGGGGGGTTCAATGAGCAGTTCTTC. Its translation: CASSYSRGGFNEQFF.

This chain uses TRBV7-2 with TRBJ1-2, with 9 bases lining up with TRBD1. Trimming removed 6 bases from V and 5 bases from J; junction bases left unmatched: 7. The CDR3 is 14 residues long. Germline CDR1 and CDR2: SGHTA and FQGNSA. CDR3 sequence (DNA): TGTGCCAGCAGTTCTACAGGGGGCGTATATGGCTACACCTTC. Translated: CASSSTGGVYGYTF. The variable domain in full, with the rest retrieved from reference TRBV7-2 and TRBJ1-2, is GAGVSQSPSNKVTEKGKDVELRCDPISGHTALYWYRQSLGQGLEFLIYFQGNSAPDKSGLPSDRFSAERTGGSVSTLTIQRTQQEDSAVYLCASSSTGGVYGYTFGSGTRLTVV.

The rearrangement uses TRBV12-3 or TRBV12-4 and TRBJ1-5; unclear D gene. Trimming took off 5 bases at V and 3 bases at J, with 5 bases between the two ends. The CDR3 has 12 residues. Here the CDR3 DNA reads TGTGCCAGCAGTCCCAACAATCAGCCCCAGCATTTT. It codes for CASSPNNQPQHF.

The chain couples TRBV19 to TRBJ2-5, with D possibly being TRBD2 (5 bases). There are 17 residues in the CDR3. Germline-derived CDR1 and CDR2 are LNHDA and SQIVND (reference sequence). Trimming took 3 bases from V and 1 from J, leaving 18 bases between them. CDR3 region: CASSIRARGTPQETQYF. The CDR3 bases are TGTGCCAGTAGTATTCGGGCACGGGGAACCCCCCAAGAGACCCAGTACTTC.

The rearrangement links TRBV11-3 to TRBJ2-3; D is possibly TRBD1 (5 bases). With 5 bases removed from V and 2 bases from J, the gap between germline ends came to 17 bases. This CDR3 has 16 amino acids. CDR1 and CDR2 from the germline V gene are SGHNT and YENEEA. The CDR3: CASSGRGQDYTDTQYF. DNA of the CDR3: TGTGCCAGCAGCGGAAGGGGCCAGGATTACACAGATACGCAGTATTTT.

This rearrangement joins TRBV7-8 to TRBJ1-2; D ambiguous. The CDR3 contains 14 residues. Germline lookup yields CDR1 SGHVS and CDR2 FQNEAQ. V lost 3 bases and J 1 base, leaving 9 bases between the germline ends. In nucleotides, the CDR3 is TGTGCCAGCAGCTTGGTCCGGGGTAACTATGGCTACACCTTC. This codes for CASSLVRGNYGYTF.

The chain recombines TRBV18 with TRBJ2-2; 9 bases are shared with TRBD2. The V and J ends lost 6 bases and 3 bases, in that order; junction bases with no gene match: 8. The CDR3 runs to 16 residues. Germline assignment: CDR1 KGHSH and CDR2 LQKENI. CDR3 sequence: CASSTLRTSDTGELFF. The DNA for the CDR3 is TGTGCCAGCTCCACCCTTAGGACTAGCGACACCGGGGAGCTGTTTTTT.

Of note for this clone: The same CDR3 can be traced to other DNA sequences in this sample. V usage is TRBV7-2 and J usage is TRBJ1-6; 8 bases line up with TRBD1. Trimming took 4 bases from V and 4 from J; bases not matched to a gene: 3. The germline CDR1 and CDR2 sequences are SGHTA and FQGNSA. The CDR3 has 15 residues. CDR3 region: CASSSGQGYNSPLHF. CDR3 bases: TGTGCCAGCAGCTCCGGACAGGGTTATAATTCACCCCTCCACTTT.

The chain has TRBV3-1 (or the pseudogene TRBV3-2) and TRBJ2-3, with TRBD2 identical over 9 bases. Germline V gives CDR1 LGHDT, CDR2 YNNKEL (reference sequence). The CDR3 sequence is 17 residues long. V lost 2 bases, J lost 5 bases, and 11 bases stayed unmatched. This CDR3 reads CASSQPLSGGRGDTQYF. The CDR3 DNA follows: TGTGCCAGCAGCCAACCACTTAGCGGGGGCCGGGGAGATACGCAGTATTTT.

This sequence joins TRBV11-3 and TRBJ1-1, with 7 bases fitting TRBD1. V shed 5 bases, J shed 3 bases, and the junction held 3 bases outside the gene matches. This CDR3 has 13 residues. Germline assignment: CDR1 SGHNT and CDR2 YENEEA. The CDR3 nucleotides are TGTGCCAGCAGCCCCCAGGGGGACACTGAAGCTTTCTTT. Translating it yields CASSPQGDTEAFF.

The V and J genes are TRBV10-3 and TRBJ1-1; TRBD1 matches 11 bases. Germline loops: CDR1 ENHRY, CDR2 SYGVKD. The CDR3 consists of 14 residues. After removal of 6 bases from V and 3 bases from J, the junction contained 3 bases not matched to a gene. The chain's CDR3 is CAIRDRGPDTEAFF. The CDR3 bases are TGTGCCATCAGGGACAGGGGGCCGGACACTGAAGCTTTCTTT.

This clone was seen a handful of times. This chain links TRBV19 with TRBJ1-6; maybe TRBD1 (5 bases). The CDR3 totals 15 residues. The V end lost 1 base, the J end lost 9 bases, and 13 bases lay between the germline ends. Germline assignment: CDR1 LNHDA and CDR2 SQIVND (reference sequence). The CDR3 loop reads CASSIAGGLASPLHF. The CDR3 DNA reads as TGTGCCAGTAGTATAGCGGGGGGACTCGCTTCACCCCTCCACTTT.

V is TRBV9 and J is TRBJ2-1; 14 bases agree with TRBD2. With V trimmed by 4 bases and J by 0 bases, 6 bases remained unmatched. The CDR3 has 18 residues. Germline V gives CDR1 SGDLS, CDR2 YYNGEE. Written as DNA, the CDR3 is TGTGCCAGCAGCATACCCGGGACTAGCGGGAGCTCCTACAATGAGCAGTTCTTC. Its protein product is CASSIPGTSGSSYNEQFF.

The J gene is TRBJ2-7, the V gene TRBV6-5; 12 bases are a match to TRBD2. After removal of 6 bases from V and 4 bases from J, the junction contained 7 bases not matched to a gene. The germline gives CDR1 MNHEY, CDR2 SVGAGI. The CDR3 length is 15 residues. The CDR3 reads CASRPTSGRRYEQYV. The CDR3 coding sequence is TGTGCCAGCAGACCTACTAGCGGGAGGCGATACGAGCAGTACGTC.

This clone was seen only a few times. The chain links TRBV5-6 to TRBJ1-1, with 8 positions matching TRBD1. The junction had 7 bases not matched to a gene; V was cut back by 1 base and J by 5 bases. This CDR3 comprises 15 residues. Germline lookup yields CDR1 SGHDT and CDR2 YYEEEE. The CDR3 DNA is TGTGCCAGCAGCTTGACTGACAGGGGTGGGACTGAAGCTTTCTTT. It yields the protein CASSLTDRGGTEAFF.

This clone was picked up one time. This chain joins TRBV7-6 and TRBJ2-7; TRBD1 aligns across 9 bases. Germline V lookup: CDR1 SGHVS, CDR2 FNYEAQ. The CDR3 totals 15 residues. Trimming took 3 bases from V and 0 from J; bases not matched to a gene: 3. The CDR3 sequence is CASSLGQGSSYEQYF. The CDR3 nucleotides are TGTGCCAGCAGCTTGGGACAGGGATCCTCCTACGAGCAGTACTTC.

This clone showed up just once. V usage is TRBV6-1 and J usage is TRBJ1-1; the match to TRBD1 covers 7 bases. Germline trimming cut 2 bases from V and 2 bases from J; bases unmatched to any gene: 5. The CDR3 consists of 15 residues. Germline CDR1 and CDR2: MNHNS and SASEGT. The CDR3 bases are TGTGCCAGCAGTGAATTGCCAGGGGGTAACACTGAAGCTTTCTTT. It codes for CASSELPGGNTEAFF.

The chain has TRBV15 and TRBJ1-1, with 7 nucleotides matching TRBD1. Germline V gives CDR1 LNHNV, CDR2 YYDKDF (reference sequence). V gave up 0 bases and J gave up 3 bases; unmatched junction bases: 4. This CDR3 contains 15 residues. The CDR3 DNA is TGTGCCACCAGCAGAGATATTGGACAGGACACTGAAGCTTTCTTT. Protein product: CATSRDIGQDTEAFF. The entire variable domain, with the rest obtained from reference TRBV15 and TRBJ1-1, is as follows: DAMVIQNPRYQVTQFGKPVTLSCSQTLNHNVMYWYQQKSSQAPKLLFHYYDKDFNNEADTPDNFQSRRPNTSFCFLDIRSPGLGDTAMYLCATSRDIGQDTEAFFGQGTRLTVV.

This chain uses TRBV7-2 with TRBJ2-5; weak D call: TRBD1 (6 bases). Germline V lookup: CDR1 SGHTA, CDR2 FQGNSA. V lost 5 bases and J 5 bases, leaving 21 bases between the germline ends. The CDR3 covers 16 residues. DNA of the CDR3: TGTGCCAGCAGCCAAACCGGGACAACGCTGGCGGAGACCCAGTACTTC. Its translation: CASSQTGTTLAETQYF.

The V and J genes are TRBV10-1 and TRBJ1-3; D remains ambiguous. The V and J ends lost 2 bases and 5 bases respectively, with 4 bases between them. The CDR3 has 12 residues. From germline, CDR1 is WNHNN and CDR2 SYGVQD (reference sequence). The CDR3 loop is CASSEVRNTIYF. The CDR3 nucleotides read TGCGCCAGCAGTGAGGTAAGAAACACCATATATTTT.

This clone appeared once. The rearrangement joins TRBV7-9 to TRBJ2-2; a weak D match, TRBD1 (5 bases). The V and J ends lost 3 bases and 8 bases respectively, with 13 bases between them. CDR3 length: 14 residues. The germline V gene encodes CDR1 SEHNR and CDR2 FQNEAQ (reference sequence). This CDR3 is CASSLGQEAGELFF. CDR3 DNA sequence: TGTGCCAGCAGCTTGGGGCAAGAGGCAGGGGAGCTGTTTTTT. Based on the CDR3 plus reference TRBV7-9 and TRBJ2-2, the full variable domain is DTGVSQNPRHKITKRGQNVTFRCDPISEHNRLYWYRQTLGQGPEFLTYFQNEAQLEKSRLLSDRFSAERPKGSFSTLEIQRTEQGDSAMYLCASSLGQEAGELFFGEGSRLTVL.

The chain recombines TRBV19 with TRBJ1-6; D is possibly TRBD1 (5 bases). The CDR3 length is 15 residues. Germline loops: CDR1 LNHDA, CDR2 SQIVND (reference sequence). V was pared by 1 base and J by 4 bases, with 8 bases between. The CDR3: CASSIGRGYNSPLHF. CDR3 DNA: TGTGCCAGTAGTATAGGACGGGGGTATAATTCACCCCTCCACTTT.

The rearrangement joins TRBV11-2 to TRBJ1-2, with D uncertain. Trimming took 6 bases from V and 5 from J, leaving 13 bases between them. The CDR3 length is 13 residues. Germline assignment: CDR1 SGHAT and CDR2 FQNNGV. The CDR3 spells CASSLRRDYGYTF. The CDR3 nucleotides read TGTGCCAGCAGTCTACGTCGGGATTATGGCTACACCTTC.

In this sample, this clone turned up a few times. This chain uses TRBV3-1 (or the pseudogene TRBV3-2) with TRBJ2-1, with D possibly being TRBD2 (6 bases). The V and J ends lost 3 bases and 4 bases respectively, with 13 bases between them. The CDR3 is 15 amino acids. Germline assignment: CDR1 LGHDT and CDR2 YNNKEL (reference sequence). CDR3 sequence (DNA): TGTGCCAGCAGCCAGCGACTAGGTATTTACAATGAGCAGTTCTTC. Its translation: CASSQRLGIYNEQFF.

This clone was seen a single time. The chain uses TRBV27 and TRBJ1-1, with D uncertain. Germline CDR1 MNHEY, CDR2 SMNVEV (reference sequence). The CDR3 is 13 amino acids. V was pared by 7 bases and J by 1 base, with 10 bases between. The CDR3 loop is CASIAQGNTEAFF. In DNA form, the CDR3 reads TGTGCCAGCATAGCACAAGGGAACACTGAAGCTTTCTTT.

This sequence joins TRBV12-5 and TRBJ2-3; the D gene is possibly TRBD1 (6 bases). CDR3 length equals 17 residues. From germline, CDR1 is LGHNT and CDR2 FRNRAP. Trimming took 1 base from V and 7 from J, leaving 21 bases between them. The CDR3 sequence: CASGLDPFGDTGYTQYF. For the CDR3, the DNA is TGTGCTAGTGGTTTGGACCCGTTCGGGGACACGGGCTATACGCAGTATTTT.

Notes on this clone: Compared with germline, one end of the junction differs, possibly owing to a read error. The CDR3 region has the DNA TGTGCTAGCAGCTTGGGACAGGGGATTGGGGAAAAACTGTTTTTT. It codes for CASSLGQGIGEKLFF. V is TRBV7-7 and J is TRBJ1-4, with 10 bases matching TRBD1. This CDR3 spans 15 amino acids. CDR1 and CDR2 (germline): SSHAT, FNYEAQ (reference sequence).